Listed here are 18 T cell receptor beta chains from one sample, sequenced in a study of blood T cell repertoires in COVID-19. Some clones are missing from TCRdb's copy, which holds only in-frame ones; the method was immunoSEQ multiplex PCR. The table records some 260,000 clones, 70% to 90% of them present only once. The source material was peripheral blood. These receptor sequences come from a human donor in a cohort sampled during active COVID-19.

CDR3 in amino acids: CASSQGFPDRGYEQYF. In DNA, the CDR3 is TGTGCCAGCAGCCAAGGGTTTCCGGACAGGGGATACGAGCAGTACTTC. This chain uses TRBV4-2 with TRBJ2-7; the match to TRBD1 covers 9 bases. CDR1 and CDR2 from the germline V gene are LGHNA and YNFKEQ. This CDR3 spans 16 amino acids. The V and J ends lost 1 base and 4 bases, in that order; junction bases with no gene match: 8.

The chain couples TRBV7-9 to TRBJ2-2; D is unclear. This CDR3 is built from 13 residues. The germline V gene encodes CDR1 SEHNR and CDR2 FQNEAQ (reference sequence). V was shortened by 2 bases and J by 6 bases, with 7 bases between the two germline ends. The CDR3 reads CASSLRQSGELFF. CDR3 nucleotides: TGTGCCAGCAGCTTACGCCAGTCCGGGGAGCTGTTTTTT. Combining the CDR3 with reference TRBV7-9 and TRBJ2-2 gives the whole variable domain DTGVSQNPRHKITKRGQNVTFRCDPISEHNRLYWYRQTLGQGPEFLTYFQNEAQLEKSRLLSDRFSAERPKGSFSTLEIQRTEQGDSAMYLCASSLRQSGELFFGEGSRLTVL.

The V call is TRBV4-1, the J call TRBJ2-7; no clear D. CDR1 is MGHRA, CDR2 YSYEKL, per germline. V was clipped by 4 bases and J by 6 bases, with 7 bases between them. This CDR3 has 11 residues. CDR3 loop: CASSRQGEQYF. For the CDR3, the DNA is TGCGCCAGCAGCCGACAAGGCGAGCAGTACTTC.

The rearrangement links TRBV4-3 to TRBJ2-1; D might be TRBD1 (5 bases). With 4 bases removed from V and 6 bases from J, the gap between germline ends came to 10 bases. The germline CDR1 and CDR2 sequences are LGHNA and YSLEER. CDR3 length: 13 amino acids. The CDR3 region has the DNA TGCGCCAGCAGCCCCCTAGGGGTCAATGAGCAGTTCTTC. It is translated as CASSPLGVNEQFF.

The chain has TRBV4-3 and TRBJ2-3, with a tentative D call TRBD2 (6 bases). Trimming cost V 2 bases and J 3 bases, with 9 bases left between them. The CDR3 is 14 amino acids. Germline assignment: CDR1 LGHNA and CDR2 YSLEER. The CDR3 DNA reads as TGCGCCAGCAGCCAACGGGCGGGAACAGATACGCAGTATTTT. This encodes CASSQRAGTDTQYF.

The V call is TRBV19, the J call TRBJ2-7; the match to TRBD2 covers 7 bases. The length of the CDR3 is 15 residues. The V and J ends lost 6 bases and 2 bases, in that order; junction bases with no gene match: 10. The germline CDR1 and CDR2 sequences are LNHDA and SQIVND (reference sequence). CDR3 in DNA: TGTGCCAGTAGACCCCAGTCGGGGAGGGCCTACGAGCAGTACTTC. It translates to CASRPQSGRAYEQYF.

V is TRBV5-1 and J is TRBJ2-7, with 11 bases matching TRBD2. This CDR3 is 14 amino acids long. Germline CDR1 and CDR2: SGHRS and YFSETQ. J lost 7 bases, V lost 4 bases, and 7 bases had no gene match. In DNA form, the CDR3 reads TGCGCCAGCAGCCCTAGCGGGGGGCCGGGGGAGCAGTACTTC. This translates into CASSPSGGPGEQYF.

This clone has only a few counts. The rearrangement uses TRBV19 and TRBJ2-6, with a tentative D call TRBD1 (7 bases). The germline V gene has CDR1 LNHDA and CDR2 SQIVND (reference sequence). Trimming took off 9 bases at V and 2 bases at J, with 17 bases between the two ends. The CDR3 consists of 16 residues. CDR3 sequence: CASETGGGPGANVLTF. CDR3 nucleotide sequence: TGTGCCAGCGAGACAGGAGGGGGCCCTGGGGCCAACGTCCTGACTTTC.

CDR3 sequence (DNA): TGCGCCAGCAGCGCCCAGGGTGTCCACGAGCAGTACTTC. Translation gives CASSAQGVHEQYF. V is TRBV5-1 and J is TRBJ2-7; maybe TRBD1 (5 bases). V was trimmed by 4 bases and J by 5 bases, leaving 13 bases between them. CDR3 length: 13 amino acids. Germline V gene lookup returns CDR1 SGHRS and CDR2 YFSETQ.

For the CDR3, the DNA is TGTGCCAGCACTTTGCGGGGGTTTCACTACGAGCAGTACTTC. Its translation is CASTLRGFHYEQYF. The chain couples TRBV28 to TRBJ2-7, with TRBD2 identical over 7 bases. The germline gives CDR1 MDHEN, CDR2 SYDVKM. The junction had 9 bases not matched to a gene; V was cut back by 7 bases and J by 3 bases. This CDR3 spans 14 amino acids.

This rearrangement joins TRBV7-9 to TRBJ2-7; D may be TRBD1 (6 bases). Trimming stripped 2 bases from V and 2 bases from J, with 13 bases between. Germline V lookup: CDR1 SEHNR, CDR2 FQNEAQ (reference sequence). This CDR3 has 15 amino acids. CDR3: CASSLKGTLTYEQYF. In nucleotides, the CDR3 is TGTGCCAGCAGCTTAAAGGGGACACTGACCTACGAGCAGTACTTC.

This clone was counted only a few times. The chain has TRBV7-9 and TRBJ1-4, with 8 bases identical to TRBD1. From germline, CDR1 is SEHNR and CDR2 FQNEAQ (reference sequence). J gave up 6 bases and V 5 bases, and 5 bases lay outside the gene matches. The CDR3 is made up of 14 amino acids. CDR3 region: CASSTGTGDEKLFF. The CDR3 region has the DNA TGTGCCAGCAGCACCGGGACAGGAGATGAAAAACTGTTTTTT.

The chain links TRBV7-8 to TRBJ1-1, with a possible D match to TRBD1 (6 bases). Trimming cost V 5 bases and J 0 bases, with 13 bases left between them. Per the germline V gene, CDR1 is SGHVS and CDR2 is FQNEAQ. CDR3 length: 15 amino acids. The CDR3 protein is CASSPKGQMNTEAFF. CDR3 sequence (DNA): TGTGCCAGCAGCCCGAAGGGACAAATGAACACTGAAGCTTTCTTT.

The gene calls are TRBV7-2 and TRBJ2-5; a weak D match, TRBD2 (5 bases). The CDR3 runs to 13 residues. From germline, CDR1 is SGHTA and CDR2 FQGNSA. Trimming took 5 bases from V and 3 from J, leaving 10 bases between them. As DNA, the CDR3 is TGTGCCAGCAGCAGAGGGTGGGAAGAGACCCAGTACTTC. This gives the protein CASSRGWEETQYF.

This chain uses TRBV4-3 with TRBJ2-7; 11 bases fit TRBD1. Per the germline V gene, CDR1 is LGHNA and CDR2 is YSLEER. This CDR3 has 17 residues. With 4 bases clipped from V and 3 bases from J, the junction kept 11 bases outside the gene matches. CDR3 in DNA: TGCGCCAGCAGCCCTGAGGGACAGGGGGTTAGGGGCTACGAGCAGTACTTC. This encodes CASSPEGQGVRGYEQYF.

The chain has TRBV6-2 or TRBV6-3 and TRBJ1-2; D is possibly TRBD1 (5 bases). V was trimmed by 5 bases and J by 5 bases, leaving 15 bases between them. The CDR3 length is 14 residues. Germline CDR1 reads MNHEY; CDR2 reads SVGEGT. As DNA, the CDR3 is TGTGCCAGCAGTAGAGTGACAGAGGTTTATGGCTACACCTTC. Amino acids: CASSRVTEVYGYTF.

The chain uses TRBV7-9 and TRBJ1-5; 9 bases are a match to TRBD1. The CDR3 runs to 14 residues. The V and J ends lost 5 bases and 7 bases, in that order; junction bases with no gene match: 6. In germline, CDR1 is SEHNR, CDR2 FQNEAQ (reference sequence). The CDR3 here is CASSDRQGDQPQHF. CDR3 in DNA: TGTGCCAGCAGCGATAGACAGGGGGACCAGCCCCAGCATTTT.

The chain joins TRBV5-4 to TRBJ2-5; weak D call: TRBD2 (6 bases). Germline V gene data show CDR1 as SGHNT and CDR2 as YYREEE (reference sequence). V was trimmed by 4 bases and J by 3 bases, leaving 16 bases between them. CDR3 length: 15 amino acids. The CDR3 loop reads CASSHNPGTEETQYF. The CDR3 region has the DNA TGTGCCAGCAGCCACAATCCCGGGACTGAAGAGACCCAGTACTTC.